Listed here are 30 T cell receptor beta chains from one sample, sequenced in a study of graft-versus-host responses after intestinal transplantation. Their recognized antigens are unknown. Sequencing was performed with immunoSEQ multiplex PCR; in TCRdb, only in-frame clones are kept and a portion is missing. In the table there are 80,000 to 95,000 clones, around 93% of which are singletons. Sequences were derived from unstimulated CD8+ T cells sorted from spleen or lymph node cells, sampled before intestinal transplant. These TCRs come from a human donor who received an intestinal transplant.

The chain is built from TRBV29-1 and TRBJ2-7; a weak D match, TRBD1 (6 bases). The germline CDR1 and CDR2 sequences are SQVTM and ANQGSEA. The CDR3 has 12 residues. V lost 6 bases, J lost 6 bases, and 15 bases lay in between. The CDR3 sequence is CSVDTGTAEQYF. CDR3 nucleotide sequence: TGCAGCGTCGATACAGGGACCGCCGAGCAGTACTTC.

The chain joins TRBV4-3 to TRBJ1-2; 10 nucleotides align to TRBD1. Germline V CDR1 and CDR2: LGHNA, YSLEER. V lost 1 base and J lost 3; bases outside the gene matches: 11. This CDR3 spans 18 amino acids. Here the CDR3 DNA reads TGCGCCAGCAGCCAAGTACCGGGACAGGGGAATCTAGACTATGGCTACACCTTC. Its translation is CASSQVPGQGNLDYGYTF.

V usage is TRBV27 and J usage is TRBJ1-5, with 11 nucleotides matching TRBD1. After removal of 10 bases from V and 2 bases from J, the junction contained 7 bases not matched to a gene. Germline-derived CDR1 and CDR2 are MNHEY and SMNVEV (reference sequence). This CDR3 comprises 15 residues. CDR3 amino acids: CATGTGGFGNQPQHF. Written as DNA, the CDR3 is TGTGCCACGGGGACAGGGGGTTTCGGCAATCAGCCCCAGCATTTT.

The chain is built from TRBV6-5 and TRBJ2-7; D perhaps matches TRBD2 (6 bases). Looked up from germline, CDR1 is MNHEY and CDR2 is SVGAGI. The V end lost 0 bases, the J end lost 5 bases, and 14 bases lay between the germline ends. This CDR3 comprises 15 residues. For the CDR3, the DNA is TGTGCCAGCAGTTACTCGGGACTGTCTCTCGACGAGCAGTACTTC. Translation gives CASSYSGLSLDEQYF.

In DNA, the CDR3 is TGTGCCAGCAGTTACCGGGGGGGGCCATCAAACGAGCAGTTCTTC. Amino acid sequence: CASSYRGGPSNEQFF. J is TRBJ2-1 and V is TRBV27, with 8 positions matching TRBD2. CDR3 length: 15 amino acids. Per germline, CDR1 MNHEY and CDR2 SMNVEV (reference sequence). The V gene end was trimmed by 4 bases and the J gene end by 10 bases; junction bases not matched to a gene: 12.

The V call is TRBV27, the J call TRBJ1-5, with D possibly matching TRBD1 (6 bases). This CDR3 has 15 residues. The germline CDR1 and CDR2 sequences are MNHEY and SMNVEV (reference sequence). Trimming cost V 2 bases and J 4 bases, with 12 bases left between them. CDR3 residues: CASSLAGVENQPQHF. The CDR3 bases are TGTGCCAGCAGTTTAGCAGGGGTAGAAAATCAGCCCCAGCATTTT.

The rearrangement links TRBV7-9 to TRBJ2-7; TRBD1 matches 12 bases. Germline CDR1 reads SEHNR; CDR2 reads FQNEAQ (reference sequence). This CDR3 region has 15 residues. J lost 5 bases, V lost 7 bases, and 9 bases had no gene match. CDR3 nucleotides: TGTGCCAGCACCTCCTCAGGGACAGGGGGCCACGAGCAGTACTTC. The encoded protein is CASTSSGTGGHEQYF. The full variable domain, completed using reference TRBV7-9 and TRBJ2-7, is DTGVSQNPRHKITKRGQNVTFRCDPISEHNRLYWYRQTLGQGPEFLTYFQNEAQLEKSRLLSDRFSAERPKGSFSTLEIQRTEQGDSAMYLCASTSSGTGGHEQYFGPGTRLTVT.

The rearrangement joins TRBV7-8 to TRBJ2-1; 7 bases agree with TRBD1. Unmatched junction bases numbered 13, after V lost 2 bases and J lost 6 bases. Germline CDR1 and CDR2: SGHVS and FQNEAQ. The CDR3 sequence is 17 residues long. As DNA, the CDR3 is TGTGCCAGCAGCTTACCCCCGGTGGGACAGCTTAGCAATGAGCAGTTCTTC. This encodes CASSLPPVGQLSNEQFF.

The chain uses TRBV30 and TRBJ2-7; TRBD2 matches 7 bases. Germline CDR1 GTSNPN, CDR2 SVGIG (reference sequence). Trimming cost V 1 base and J 7 bases; bases outside gene matches: 4. The CDR3 length is 12 residues. This CDR3 is CAWSGLAEEQYF. Here the CDR3 DNA reads TGTGCCTGGAGTGGGCTAGCGGAAGAGCAGTACTTC.

The J gene is TRBJ1-2, the V gene TRBV9; perhaps TRBD1 as D (5 bases). Deletions cut 1 base from V and 4 bases from J, with 14 bases between. The CDR3 is 15 residues long. CDR1 is SGDLS, CDR2 YYNGEE, per germline. CDR3 protein: CASSVPLPGIYGYTF. CDR3 sequence (DNA): TGTGCCAGCAGCGTACCCCTCCCAGGGATCTATGGCTACACCTTC.

This clone was seen only once. The V call is TRBV4-3, the J call TRBJ2-2; no clear D gene. The germline gives CDR1 LGHNA, CDR2 YSLEER. The CDR3 has 13 residues. V lost 0 bases to trimming and J lost 5 bases, with 4 bases between them. CDR3 bases: TGCGCCAGCAGCCAAGACAATACCGGGGAGCTGTTTTTT. This sequence encodes CASSQDNTGELFF.

Here the CDR3 DNA reads TGTGCCAGTAGAACCCCGACTAGCGGGGGGGCAGATCAAGAGACCCAGTACTTC. This codes for CASRTPTSGGADQETQYF. The chain carries TRBV19 and TRBJ2-5, with 14 nucleotides matching TRBD2. V shed 6 bases and J 2 bases; nucleotides not matched to a gene: 11. CDR3 length: 18 amino acids. From germline, CDR1 is LNHDA and CDR2 SQIVND (reference sequence).

The genes are TRBV19 and TRBJ2-7; TRBD1 matches 8 bases. CDR1 LNHDA and CDR2 SQIVND come from the germline V gene (reference sequence). This CDR3 comprises 15 residues. V was pared by 3 bases and J by 0 bases, with 4 bases of the junction left unmatched. CDR3 sequence: CASSMGTGNSYEQYF. The CDR3 DNA sequence: TGTGCCAGTAGTATGGGGACAGGCAACTCCTACGAGCAGTACTTC.

This rearrangement joins TRBV4-3 to TRBJ2-7, with D tentatively TRBD2 (6 bases). The CDR3 has 15 amino acids. The V gene's germline CDR1 is LGHNA and CDR2 YSLEER. The V gene lost 0 bases and the J gene lost 3 bases, with 12 bases spanning the gap. The CDR3 is CASSQDAGPDYEQYF. CDR3 in DNA: TGCGCCAGCAGCCAAGATGCGGGGCCCGACTACGAGCAGTACTTC.

The chain links TRBV5-1 to TRBJ2-7; D not resolved. Germline V CDR1 and CDR2: SGHRS, YFSETQ. This CDR3 has 13 amino acids. The germline V and J ends were trimmed by 1 base and 2 bases, with 7 bases remaining between them. Here the CDR3 DNA reads TGCGCCAGCAGCTTGTTCCCTGCCTACGAGCAGTACTTC. Translation: CASSLFPAYEQYF.

J is TRBJ2-7 and V is TRBV4-3; D possibly corresponds to TRBD1 (6 bases). The CDR3 is 14 residues long. Germline assignment: CDR1 LGHNA and CDR2 YSLEER. Trimming removed 3 bases at V and 6 bases at J, with 15 bases between. The CDR3 sequence: CASSHETGSPEQYF. CDR3 DNA sequence: TGCGCCAGCAGCCACGAAACAGGGAGTCCCGAGCAGTACTTC.

This clone has a single count. Other DNA variants within this sample encode the same CDR3. This chain uses TRBV9 with TRBJ2-1; 11 positions match TRBD2. J lost 3 bases, V lost 3 bases, and 5 bases had no gene match. This CDR3 spans 16 amino acids. From germline, CDR1 is SGDLS and CDR2 YYNGEE. The CDR3 reads CASSASGTSGYNEQFF. The CDR3 DNA sequence: TGTGCCAGCAGCGCGTCCGGGACTAGCGGCTACAATGAGCAGTTCTTC.

V and J are TRBV4-1 and TRBJ1-2, with D possibly being TRBD1 (5 bases). CDR3 length equals 14 residues. The germline V and J ends were trimmed by 0 bases and 6 bases, with 11 bases remaining between them. In germline, CDR1 is MGHRA, CDR2 YSYEKL. Written as DNA, the CDR3 is TGCGCCAGCAGCCAAGAGCAGGGTTCAAATGGCTACACCTTC. It encodes CASSQEQGSNGYTF.

The chain is built from TRBV4-3 and TRBJ1-4, with 8 bases lining up with TRBD1. From germline, CDR1 is LGHNA and CDR2 YSLEER. J gave up 4 bases and V 1 base, and 2 bases lay outside the gene matches. The CDR3 consists of 15 residues. In DNA form, the CDR3 reads TGCGCCAGCAGCCAAGTGGGACAGGATAATGAAAAACTGTTTTTT. Residues: CASSQVGQDNEKLFF.

J is TRBJ1-2 and V is TRBV5-8; no definite D call. V lost 4 bases, J lost 4 bases, and 20 bases lay in between. The length of the CDR3 is 16 residues. Germline assignment: CDR1 SGHTS and CDR2 YDEGEE. CDR3 loop: CASSPEAGTGSYGYTF. CDR3 sequence (DNA): TGTGCCAGCAGCCCGGAGGCAGGAACGGGATCCTATGGCTACACCTTC.

The chain combines TRBV7-2 with TRBJ2-1; unclear D gene. The CDR3 is 12 residues long. Per the germline V gene, CDR1 is SGHTA and CDR2 is FQGNSA. Trimming cost V 5 bases and J 8 bases, with 10 bases left between them. CDR3 DNA sequence: TGTGCCAGCAGCCTTAGTCCTCATGAGCAGTTCTTC. The encoded protein is CASSLSPHEQFF.

The table lists this clone with a few counts. This chain connects TRBV5-1 to TRBJ1-3; 10 nucleotides align to TRBD1. The V gene's germline CDR1 is SGHRS and CDR2 YFSETQ. J was trimmed by 0 bases and V by 4 bases; bases with no gene match: 4. The CDR3 loop spans 16 amino acids. The CDR3 nucleotides read TGCGCCAGCAGCCTGACAGGGGGCTCCTCTGGAAACACCATATATTTT. This translates into CASSLTGGSSGNTIYF.

V gene TRBV11-2 combines with J gene TRBJ2-2; a possible D gene is TRBD1 (5 bases). Germline CDR1 and CDR2: SGHAT and FQNNGV. This CDR3 spans 12 amino acids. V was pared by 8 bases and J by 7 bases, with 11 bases between. The DNA of the CDR3 is TGTGCCAGCTGGACACTTGGCGGGGAGCTGTTTTTT. It translates to CASWTLGGELFF. The whole variable domain, filled in from reference TRBV11-2 and TRBJ2-2, reads EAGVAQSPRYKIIEKRQSVAFWCNPISGHATLYWYQQILGQGPKLLIQFQNNGVVDDSQLPKDRFSAERLKGVDSTLKIQPAKLEDSAVYLCASWTLGGELFFGEGSRLTVL.

The chain uses TRBV18 and TRBJ2-1; the match to TRBD1 covers 10 bases. CDR3 length equals 14 residues. Trimming took 4 bases from V and 7 from J; bases not matched to a gene: 4. Germline assignment: CDR1 KGHSH and CDR2 LQKENI. The CDR3 reads CASSHTGQGNEQFF. Here the CDR3 DNA reads TGTGCCAGCTCACATACGGGACAGGGGAATGAGCAGTTCTTC.

The chain recombines TRBV5-1 with TRBJ2-7; 11 bases are shared with TRBD1. V dropped 1 base and J dropped 5; count of bases not matched to a gene: 2. The CDR3 runs to 14 residues. Germline CDR1 and CDR2: SGHRS and YFSETQ. Here the CDR3 DNA reads TGCGCCAGCAGCTTGACGGGACAGGGGGACGAGCAGTACTTC. It is translated as CASSLTGQGDEQYF.

DNA for the CDR3: TGTGCCAGCAGTTTTGCGAGTGATTCACCCCTCCACTTT. It codes for CASSFASDSPLHF. The chain recombines TRBV27 with TRBJ1-6, with D unresolved. CDR3 length: 13 amino acids. Germline V gene data show CDR1 as MNHEY and CDR2 as SMNVEV (reference sequence). Trimming left V 3 bases short and J 8 bases short, with 8 bases between.

V gene TRBV27 combines with J gene TRBJ1-2; the match to TRBD1 covers 8 bases. J gave up 4 bases and V 5 bases, and 6 bases lay outside the gene matches. Germline V lookup: CDR1 MNHEY, CDR2 SMNVEV (reference sequence). This CDR3 spans 14 amino acids. CDR3 residues: CASSRRGQGYGYTF. CDR3 nucleotides: TGTGCCAGCAGTCGCCGAGGACAGGGCTATGGCTACACCTTC.

V gene TRBV2 combines with J gene TRBJ1-5; no clear D. The CDR3 runs 12 residues. CDR1 and CDR2 (germline): SNHLY, FYNNEI. The V end was cut by 6 bases, the J end by 5 bases, with 8 bases between. For the CDR3, the DNA is TGTGCCAGCAGGGTCAGGTATCAGCCCCAGCATTTT. It yields the protein CASRVRYQPQHF.

The chain employs TRBV27 and TRBJ2-3, with D possibly matching TRBD2 (5 bases). Trimming took 2 bases from V and 2 from J, leaving 8 bases between them. This CDR3 has 14 amino acids. Germline CDR1 is MNHEY and CDR2 is SMNVEV (reference sequence). The CDR3 sequence is CASSLLAPTDTQYF. The CDR3 bases are TGTGCCAGCAGTTTACTAGCACCCACAGATACGCAGTATTTT.

The rearrangement uses TRBV4-3 and TRBJ2-5, with TRBD2 identical over 8 bases. The CDR3 is made up of 17 amino acids. Per germline, CDR1 LGHNA and CDR2 YSLEER. Germline trimming cut 2 bases from V and 5 bases from J; bases unmatched to any gene: 13. DNA of the CDR3: TGCGCCAGCAGCCAACCCGGGGGGGGTCCTCTAGGTGAGACCCAGTACTTC. Translated, it gives CASSQPGGGPLGETQYF.